These T cell receptor beta chains were read from a single sample in a study of blood T cell repertoires in COVID-19. Only in-frame clones appear in the TCRdb table, and some are missing; sequencing was by immunoSEQ multiplex PCR. The profile covers 290,000 or so clones, with roughly 89% appearing a single time and 3.5% to 4.5% taken by the ten largest. Sequences were obtained from PBMCs or T cells enriched from blood (not recorded which). The receptor source for this set is a woman aged 18-29 years with acute COVID-19. CDR3s include the opening cysteine and the closing phenylalanine or tryptophan. Fields, in order: V gene, CDR3 protein.

TRBV30	CAWDRTTGIEAFF
TRBV24-1	CATSGGSVEAFF
TRBV9	CASSAGGQGNYGYTF
TRBV19	CASSMPGTGTPSGANVLTF
TRBV19	CASSIQGSYEQYF
TRBV9	CASSGESGGTEAFF
TRBV9	CASSAGPRMNQPQHF
TRBV11-2	CASSLKIPGLAGTYEQYF
TRBV28	CASISGVVREKLFF
TRBV6-5	CASSLYGQQKEQFF
TRBV28	CASSPGGRVVQPQHF
TRBV7-2	CASSSTPDRQETQYF
TRBV7-9	CASRGRGEGGETQYF
TRBV19	CASSTRQGWAEAFF